This T cell receptor beta chain was documented in a study of siplizumab effects on memory and regulatory T cells. Here immunoSEQ multiplex PCR was the method, and the copy in TCRdb shows in-frame clones only, minus some. The sample contains about 69,000 clones, about 87% of which appear only once. Germline V gives CDR1 MDHEN, CDR2 SYDVKM. V was pared by 3 bases and J by 3 bases, with 4 bases of the junction left unmatched. This CDR3 has 15 amino acids. The receptor was derived from a human donor in good health. The chain couples TRBV28 to TRBJ2-3; 9 bases map to TRBD1. Sequencing was carried out using Tregs sorted from blood. The CDR3 sequence: CASSFLGTGTDTQYF. DNA for the CDR3: TGTGCCAGCAGTTTTTTGGGGACAGGGACAGATACGCAGTATTTT.